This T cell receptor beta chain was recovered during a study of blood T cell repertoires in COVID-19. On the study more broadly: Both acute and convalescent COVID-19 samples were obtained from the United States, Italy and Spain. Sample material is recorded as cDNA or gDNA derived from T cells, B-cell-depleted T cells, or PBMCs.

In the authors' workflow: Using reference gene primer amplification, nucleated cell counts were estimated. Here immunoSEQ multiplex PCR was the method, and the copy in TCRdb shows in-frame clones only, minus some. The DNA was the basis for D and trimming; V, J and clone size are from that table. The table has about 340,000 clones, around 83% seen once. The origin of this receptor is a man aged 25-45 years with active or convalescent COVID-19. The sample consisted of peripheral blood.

The CDR3 here is CASSDEGLAGGKDNEQFF. For the CDR3, the DNA is TGTGCCAGCAGTGATGAGGGACTAGCGGGGGGCAAAGACAATGAGCAGTTCTTC. The rearrangement links TRBV2 to TRBJ2-1; TRBD2 aligns across 15 bases. The J segment lost 5 bases and the V segment lost 3 bases, leaving 8 bases of the junction unmatched. The CDR3 sequence is 18 residues long. Looked up from germline, CDR1 is SNHLY and CDR2 is FYNNEI. Drawing the rest from reference TRBV2 and TRBJ2-1, the complete variable domain is EPEVTQTPSHQVTQMGQEVILRCVPISNHLYFYWYRQILGQKVEFLVSFYNNEISEKSEIFDDQFSVERPDGSNFTLKIRSTKLEDSAMYFCASSDEGLAGGKDNEQFFGPGTRLTVL.